Following are 14 T cell receptor beta chains from one sample sequenced in a study of blood T cell repertoires in COVID-19. The repertoire was sequenced with immunoSEQ multiplex PCR; TCRdb's copy has only in-frame clones and lacks some. Among about 160,000 clones listed, around 82% were seen once. Sequencing used peripheral blood. The receptors derive from a man between 18 and 35 years old with active or convalescent COVID-19.

This chain links TRBV3-1 (or the pseudogene TRBV3-2) with TRBJ2-7; D perhaps matches TRBD2 (6 bases). The CDR3 length is 14 residues. Trimming stripped 1 base from V and 5 bases from J, with 12 bases between. Per germline, CDR1 LGHDT and CDR2 YNNKEL (reference sequence). The CDR3 DNA reads as TGTGCCAGCAGCCAAGGGCGGGAAAGAGACGAGCAGTACTTC. Translated: CASSQGRERDEQYF.

This chain uses TRBV5-5 with TRBJ1-1; D not certain. The CDR3 runs to 15 residues. The germline V gene has CDR1 SGHKS and CDR2 YYEKEE (reference sequence). V lost 0 bases and J lost 0, with 9 bases in between. CDR3: CASSLGPAVNTEAFF. The CDR3, as DNA: TGTGCCAGCAGCTTGGGGCCGGCGGTGAACACTGAAGCTTTCTTT. Supplemented by reference TRBV5-5 and TRBJ1-1, the full variable domain reads DAGVTQSPTHLIKTRGQQVTLRCSPISGHKSVSWYQQVLGQGPQFIFQYYEKEERGRGNFPDRFSARQFPNYSSELNVNALLLGDSALYLCASSLGPAVNTEAFFGQGTRLTVV.

The chain joins TRBV6-5 to TRBJ1-1; TRBD1 might be the D (6 bases). Per the germline V gene, CDR1 is MNHEY and CDR2 is SVGAGI. The CDR3 length is 15 residues. Trimming took off 2 bases at V and 0 bases at J, with 10 bases between the two ends. The CDR3: CASSYTDSLNTEAFF. The DNA of the CDR3 is TGTGCCAGCAGTTACACGGACAGCTTGAACACTGAAGCTTTCTTT.

The J gene is TRBJ2-1, the V gene TRBV4-1; D not certain. This CDR3 spans 11 amino acids. The germline V and J ends were trimmed by 5 bases and 5 bases, with 4 bases remaining between them. From germline, CDR1 is MGHRA and CDR2 YSYEKL. The DNA of the CDR3 is TGCGCCAGCAGCTATAACAATGAGCAGTTCTTC. This gives the protein CASSYNNEQFF.

The chain links TRBV12-3 or TRBV12-4 to TRBJ1-1; 7 bases align to TRBD1. Trimming removed 6 bases from V and 4 bases from J; junction bases left unmatched: 5. There are 13 residues in the CDR3. The CDR3 coding sequence is TGTGCCAGCAGGTCCGACAGGGCCACTGAAGCTTTCTTT. Protein: CASRSDRATEAFF.

The chain joins TRBV24-1 to TRBJ2-3; the match to TRBD2 covers 7 bases. Trimming took 3 bases from V and 2 from J; bases not matched to a gene: 10. The germline CDR1 and CDR2 sequences are KGHDR and SFDVKD. The CDR3 spans 17 residues. DNA of the CDR3: TGTGCCACCAGTGATGGAGGGAGGGGAACCCTCACAGATACGCAGTATTTT. Protein product: CATSDGGRGTLTDTQYF.

This chain connects TRBV10-3 to TRBJ2-7; tentatively, D is TRBD1 (5 bases). CDR1 is ENHRY, CDR2 SYGVKD, per germline. V shed 5 bases and J shed 0 bases, with 11 bases lying between them. The CDR3 contains 14 residues. CDR3: CAISQTDSSYEQYF. The CDR3 coding sequence is TGTGCCATCAGTCAAACCGACAGCTCCTACGAGCAGTACTTC.

J is TRBJ2-7 and V is TRBV28; 11 bases match TRBD1. CDR3 length equals 15 residues. Trimming took 8 bases from V and 3 from J; bases not matched to a gene: 9. Germline lookup yields CDR1 MDHEN and CDR2 SYDVKM. CDR3 bases: TGTGCCAGCCGAGCCCCGGGACAGGGGGTCTACGAGCAGTACTTC. Translation: CASRAPGQGVYEQYF. The variable domain in full, with the rest retrieved from reference TRBV28 and TRBJ2-7, is DVKVTQSSRYLVKRTGEKVFLECVQDMDHENMFWYRQDPGLGLRLIYFSYDVKMKEKGDIPEGYSVSREKKERFSLILESASTNQTSMYLCASRAPGQGVYEQYFGPGTRLTVT.

The J gene is TRBJ2-7, the V gene TRBV7-9; perhaps TRBD2 as D (7 bases). Germline V CDR1 and CDR2: SEHNR, FQNEAQ (reference sequence). V gave up 5 bases and J gave up 5 bases, with 13 bases separating them. The CDR3 loop spans 13 amino acids. The CDR3 loop is CASSLRGADEQYF. The CDR3 DNA is TGTGCCAGCAGCCTCCGGGGGGCGGACGAGCAGTACTTC.

The rearrangement links TRBV30 to TRBJ2-7, with D possibly being TRBD1 (5 bases). Per the germline V gene, CDR1 is GTSNPN and CDR2 is SVGIG (reference sequence). The CDR3 extends over 13 amino acids. V gave up 2 bases and J gave up 5 bases, with 13 bases separating them. CDR3 sequence: CAWSPGISNEQYF. The DNA for the CDR3 is TGTGCCTGGAGTCCAGGGATAAGTAACGAGCAGTACTTC.

This clone was observed a handful of times. The chain combines TRBV5-1 with TRBJ1-4; D possibly corresponds to TRBD1 (5 bases). Trimming left V 0 bases short and J 3 bases short, with 12 bases between. Germline CDR1 is SGHRS and CDR2 is YFSETQ. The CDR3 consists of 16 residues. In DNA form, the CDR3 reads TGCGCCAGCAGCTTGGGGCAGGGCAATCCTAATGAAAAACTGTTTTTT. It yields the protein CASSLGQGNPNEKLFF.

This sequence joins TRBV5-1 and TRBJ2-5; TRBD2 matches 8 bases. Germline V gene data show CDR1 as SGHRS and CDR2 as YFSETQ. CDR3 length equals 16 residues. V lost 4 bases, J lost 4 bases, and 12 bases stayed unmatched. The CDR3 bases are TGCGCCAGCAGCCCTACCCCTACCGGGGGGGCAGAGACCCAGTACTTC. It yields the protein CASSPTPTGGAETQYF.

The gene calls are TRBV14 and TRBJ1-3; D is undetermined. The V gene's germline CDR1 is SGHDN and CDR2 FVKESK. V was clipped by 6 bases and J by 1 base, with 10 bases between them. This CDR3 is built from 14 residues. The CDR3 region is CASRATGSGNTIYF. The CDR3, as DNA: TGTGCCAGCAGAGCGACGGGTTCTGGAAACACCATATATTTT.

The chain joins TRBV21-1 to TRBJ2-3; no DNA check was done on the table's D call, TRBD2. TRBV21-1 is a recognized pseudogene. This CDR3 region has 16 residues. The CDR3 nucleotides are TGTGCCAGCAGCAAAGGGGCAGCGGGAGGGCCAGATACGCAGTATTTT. Protein: CASSKGAAGGPDTQYF.